Listed here are 22 T cell receptor beta chains from one sample, sequenced in a study of beta chain features in type 1 diabetes. Every bit of the isolated RNA underwent reverse transcription, so sequencing read expressed TCRB transcripts. Produced via immunoSEQ multiplex PCR; TCRdb's table is partial and in-frame only. Of 200,000 to 250,000 clones listed, around 68% were seen once; the top ten hold 0.053%. Sequenced: naive CD4+ T cells from blood. These receptors were taken from a man in his thirties or forties in good health.

V gene TRBV29-1 combines with J gene TRBJ2-1; D tentatively reads TRBD1 or TRBD2 (6 bases each). Germline V CDR1 and CDR2: SQVTM, ANQGSEA. This CDR3 contains 14 residues. V lost 6 bases to trimming and J lost 2 bases, with 14 bases between them. Here the CDR3 reads CSVVGGPPYNEQFF. CDR3 DNA: TGCAGCGTCGTCGGGGGCCCACCCTACAATGAGCAGTTCTTC.

The chain employs TRBV19 and TRBJ2-5, with 7 nucleotides matching TRBD1. The CDR3 is 15 amino acids. Trimming removed 2 bases from V and 4 bases from J; junction bases left unmatched: 7. The germline V gene encodes CDR1 LNHDA and CDR2 SQIVND (reference sequence). The CDR3 reads CASSITQGVGETQYF. The CDR3 DNA reads TGTGCCAGTAGTATAACCCAGGGGGTTGGAGAGACCCAGTACTTC.

This clone was observed once. V and J are TRBV7-9 and TRBJ2-1; 8 bases fit TRBD1. Losses at the gene ends were 3 bases for V and 16 bases for J; bases not matched to a gene: 11. The CDR3 is 13 residues long. In germline, CDR1 is SEHNR, CDR2 FQNEAQ (reference sequence). The CDR3 bases are TGTGCCAGCAGCTTGCTGCCGGGACAGGTTCAATTCTTC. Protein: CASSLLPGQVQFF.

The chain carries TRBV5-1 and TRBJ1-1, with 8 bases identical to TRBD1. CDR3 size: 13 residues. Germline loops: CDR1 SGHRS, CDR2 YFSETQ. V lost 3 bases, J lost 5 bases, and 3 bases stayed unmatched. The CDR3 nucleotides read TGCGCCAGCAGCTCCACAGGGGGAACTGAAGCTTTCTTT. Translation gives CASSSTGGTEAFF.

The chain uses TRBV29-1 and TRBJ2-1; D gene uncertain. V was pared by 4 bases and J by 0 bases, with 7 bases between. CDR1 and CDR2 from the germline V gene are SQVTM and ANQGSEA. There are 13 residues in the CDR3. The CDR3 spells CSVVPGSYNEQFF. In DNA form, the CDR3 reads TGCAGCGTTGTACCCGGCTCCTACAATGAGCAGTTCTTC.

The rearrangement joins TRBV7-9 to TRBJ1-2, with D uncertain. The germline V and J ends were trimmed by 4 bases and 4 bases, with 13 bases remaining between them. Germline assignment: CDR1 SEHNR and CDR2 FQNEAQ (reference sequence). CDR3 length: 14 amino acids. The DNA for the CDR3 is TGTGCCAGCAGCTCTAGGGAGGATAGCTATGGCTACACCTTC. This sequence encodes CASSSREDSYGYTF.

This chain links TRBV19 with TRBJ2-1; D is possibly TRBD2 (6 bases). The CDR3 runs to 16 residues. V was trimmed by 4 bases and J by 3 bases, leaving 16 bases between them. Germline values: CDR1 LNHDA, CDR2 SQIVND (reference sequence). Here the CDR3 reads CASSTRDSQNYNEQFF. CDR3 DNA: TGTGCCAGTAGTACTCGGGACTCCCAGAACTACAATGAGCAGTTCTTC.

V is TRBV5-4 and J is TRBJ2-2; 14 bases are a match to TRBD2. Trimming took 0 bases from V and 1 from J; bases not matched to a gene: 5. The CDR3 extends over 19 amino acids. Per germline, CDR1 SGHNT and CDR2 YYREEE (reference sequence). The CDR3 loop is CASSLAPGLAGVNTGELFF. The CDR3 DNA reads TGTGCCAGCAGCTTGGCACCGGGACTAGCGGGAGTGAACACCGGGGAGCTGTTTTTT.

This chain connects TRBV28 to TRBJ2-5; weak D call: TRBD1 (6 bases). CDR1 is MDHEN and CDR2 is SYDVKM in the germline V gene. Trimming stripped 3 bases from V and 5 bases from J, with 10 bases between. This CDR3 is built from 13 residues. CDR3 in amino acids: CASSFRQGETQYF. Written as DNA, the CDR3 is TGTGCCAGCAGTTTTAGGCAGGGGGAGACCCAGTACTTC.

The chain employs TRBV9 and TRBJ1-4; TRBD1 might be the D (5 bases). This CDR3 has 16 residues. Germline V gene sequence: CDR1 SGDLS, CDR2 YYNGEE. Between the trimmed V and J ends, which lost 0 bases and 3 bases, there was a span of 12 bases. Here the CDR3 reads CASSVAPGGPNEKLFF. In DNA form, the CDR3 reads TGTGCCAGCAGCGTAGCTCCGGGGGGACCTAATGAAAAACTGTTTTTT.

V and J are TRBV13 and TRBJ2-5, with TRBD1 identical over 11 bases. V gave up 3 bases and J gave up 1 base; unmatched junction bases: 1. This CDR3 comprises 15 residues. In germline, CDR1 is PRHDT, CDR2 FYEKMQ (reference sequence). The CDR3 here is CASSLGQGVQETQYF. The CDR3 DNA sequence: TGTGCCAGCAGCTTGGGACAGGGGGTCCAAGAGACCCAGTACTTC.

The chain recombines TRBV10-3 with TRBJ2-5; the D gene is possibly TRBD1 (5 bases). The CDR3 runs 13 residues. Trimming pared 6 bases from V and 1 base from J, leaving 9 bases between. CDR1 is ENHRY and CDR2 is SYGVKD in the germline V gene. The CDR3 DNA is TGTGCCATCAGACAGGTACCCCAAGAGACCCAGTACTTC. This sequence encodes CAIRQVPQETQYF.

V is TRBV7-2 and J is TRBJ2-1; D not certain. In germline, CDR1 is SGHTA, CDR2 FQGNSA. The V end was cut by 5 bases, the J end by 4 bases, with 9 bases between. The CDR3 loop spans 13 amino acids. The CDR3 coding sequence is TGTGCCAGCAGCCCTCCCACATACAATGAGCAGTTCTTC. Encoded protein: CASSPPTYNEQFF.

CDR3 protein: CASAGLEGYGYTF. The CDR3 DNA reads as TGTGCCAGCGCGGGACTTGAGGGGTATGGCTACACCTTC. The V and J genes are TRBV25-1 and TRBJ1-2, with TRBD1 as a possible D gene (5 bases). V was cut by 8 bases and J by 5 bases, with 15 bases left in between. Per germline, CDR1 MGHDK and CDR2 SYGVNS. The CDR3 totals 13 residues.

This clone was seen more than once but under ten times. This sequence joins TRBV6-1 and TRBJ2-3, with 8 bases identical to TRBD1. V shed 5 bases and J 0 bases; nucleotides not matched to a gene: 4. The length of the CDR3 is 15 residues. Germline loops: CDR1 MNHNS, CDR2 SASEGT. CDR3 in amino acids: CASSRQGTSTDTQYF. For the CDR3, the DNA is TGTGCCAGCAGTCGACAGGGGACAAGCACAGATACGCAGTATTTT.

In the case of this clone: Other DNA sequences from this sample encode an identical CDR3 as well. V is TRBV20-1 and J is TRBJ2-5; D is unclear. CDR3 length: 10 amino acids. Trimming took 4 bases from V and 5 from J, leaving 5 bases between them. Germline V gene sequence: CDR1 DFQATT, CDR2 SNEGSKA (reference sequence). The CDR3 DNA follows: TGCAGTGCTACCTTGGAGACCCAGTACTTC. It yields the protein CSATLETQYF.

The chain joins TRBV2 to TRBJ1-6, with D unclear. Germline CDR1 reads SNHLY; CDR2 reads FYNNEI. V lost 4 bases and J 7 bases, leaving 8 bases between the germline ends. The CDR3 runs to 13 residues. The DNA of the CDR3 is TGTGCCAGCAGTGTCGCGGTAAATTCACCCCTCCACTTT. It specifies CASSVAVNSPLHF.

This clone was recorded a few times. The rearrangement uses TRBV30 and TRBJ1-1; D not certain. The CDR3 spans 15 residues. V lost 2 bases, J lost 1 base, and 14 bases lay in between. Germline V gene data show CDR1 as GTSNPN and CDR2 as SVGIG (reference sequence). CDR3 loop: CAWSLARVQNTEAFF. The CDR3 bases are TGTGCCTGGAGTCTCGCCCGGGTCCAGAACACTGAAGCTTTCTTT.

The chain recombines TRBV30 with TRBJ2-5; D is tentatively TRBD1 or TRBD2 (6 bases each). Looked up from germline, CDR1 is GTSNPN and CDR2 is SVGIG (reference sequence). The CDR3 runs to 13 residues. The CDR3: CASEGGPGETQYF. As DNA, the CDR3 is TGTGCGTCTGAAGGGGGGCCGGGAGAGACCCAGTACTTC.

CDR3 DNA: TGTGCCTGGAGATCGGAGAAAGACACTGAAGCTTTCTTT. Translating gives CAWRSEKDTEAFF. The J gene is TRBJ1-1, the V gene TRBV30; no firm D call. The V end was cut by 3 bases, the J end by 3 bases, with 11 bases between. Germline lookup yields CDR1 GTSNPN and CDR2 SVGIG (reference sequence). The CDR3 totals 13 residues.

V usage is TRBV30 and J usage is TRBJ2-3; a weak D match, TRBD2 (5 bases). Trimming cost V 5 bases and J 6 bases, with 9 bases left between them. The CDR3 covers 11 residues. CDR1 and CDR2 (germline): GTSNPN, SVGIG (reference sequence). The CDR3 here is CAWGESDTQYF. For the CDR3, the DNA is TGTGCCTGGGGGGAGTCTGATACGCAGTATTTT. Complete variable domain (other parts from reference TRBV30 and TRBJ2-3): SQTIHQWPATLVQPVGSPLSLECTVEGTSNPNLYWYRQAAGRGLQLLFYSVGIGQISSEVPQNLSASRPQDRQFILSSKKLLLSDSGFYLCAWGESDTQYFGPGTRLTVL.

This clone was counted once. The J gene is TRBJ2-1, the V gene TRBV27, with a possible D match to TRBD1 (5 bases). V lost 3 bases and J lost 7, with 22 bases in between. This CDR3 is 17 amino acids long. In germline, CDR1 is MNHEY, CDR2 SMNVEV (reference sequence). The CDR3 protein is CASSLTAGLGVRNEQFF. CDR3 nucleotide sequence: TGTGCCAGCAGTTTGACAGCAGGGCTAGGGGTAAGGAATGAGCAGTTCTTC.